Sequencing of this TCR beta chain was carried out in a study of blood T cell repertoires in COVID-19. For the study at large: COVID-19 samples, acute and convalescent, were from the United States, Italy and Spain. PBMCs, B-cell-depleted T cells, or T cells were the source of the cDNA or gDNA that made up the material.

This CDR3 spans 14 amino acids. Per the germline V gene, CDR1 is SGHAT and CDR2 is FQDESV (reference sequence). Trimming left V 1 base short and J 2 bases short, with 8 bases between. In the study's own analysis: Reference gene primer amplification in the assay estimated nucleated cell counts. Sequencing was performed with immunoSEQ multiplex PCR; in TCRdb, only in-frame clones are kept and a portion is missing. Clone size and V and J calls were adopted from that table, with D and trimming inferred from the DNA. Found here are around 280,000 clones, approximately 86% of them singletons; the top ten hold 1.3%.

The chain joins TRBV11-1 to TRBJ1-1, with D uncertain. The receptor was isolated from a man in his 70s with acute or convalescent COVID-19. The specimen sequenced was peripheral blood. The CDR3 DNA sequence: TGTGCCAGCAGCTTAGGATCAGTTAACACTGAAGCTTTCTTT. Protein product: CASSLGSVNTEAFF. Variable domain in full (rest from reference TRBV11-1 and TRBJ1-1): EAEVAQSPRYKITEKSQAVAFWCDPISGHATLYWYRQILGQGPELLVQFQDESVVDDSQLPKDRFSAERLKGVDSTLKIQPAELGDSAMYLCASSLGSVNTEAFFGQGTRLTVV.